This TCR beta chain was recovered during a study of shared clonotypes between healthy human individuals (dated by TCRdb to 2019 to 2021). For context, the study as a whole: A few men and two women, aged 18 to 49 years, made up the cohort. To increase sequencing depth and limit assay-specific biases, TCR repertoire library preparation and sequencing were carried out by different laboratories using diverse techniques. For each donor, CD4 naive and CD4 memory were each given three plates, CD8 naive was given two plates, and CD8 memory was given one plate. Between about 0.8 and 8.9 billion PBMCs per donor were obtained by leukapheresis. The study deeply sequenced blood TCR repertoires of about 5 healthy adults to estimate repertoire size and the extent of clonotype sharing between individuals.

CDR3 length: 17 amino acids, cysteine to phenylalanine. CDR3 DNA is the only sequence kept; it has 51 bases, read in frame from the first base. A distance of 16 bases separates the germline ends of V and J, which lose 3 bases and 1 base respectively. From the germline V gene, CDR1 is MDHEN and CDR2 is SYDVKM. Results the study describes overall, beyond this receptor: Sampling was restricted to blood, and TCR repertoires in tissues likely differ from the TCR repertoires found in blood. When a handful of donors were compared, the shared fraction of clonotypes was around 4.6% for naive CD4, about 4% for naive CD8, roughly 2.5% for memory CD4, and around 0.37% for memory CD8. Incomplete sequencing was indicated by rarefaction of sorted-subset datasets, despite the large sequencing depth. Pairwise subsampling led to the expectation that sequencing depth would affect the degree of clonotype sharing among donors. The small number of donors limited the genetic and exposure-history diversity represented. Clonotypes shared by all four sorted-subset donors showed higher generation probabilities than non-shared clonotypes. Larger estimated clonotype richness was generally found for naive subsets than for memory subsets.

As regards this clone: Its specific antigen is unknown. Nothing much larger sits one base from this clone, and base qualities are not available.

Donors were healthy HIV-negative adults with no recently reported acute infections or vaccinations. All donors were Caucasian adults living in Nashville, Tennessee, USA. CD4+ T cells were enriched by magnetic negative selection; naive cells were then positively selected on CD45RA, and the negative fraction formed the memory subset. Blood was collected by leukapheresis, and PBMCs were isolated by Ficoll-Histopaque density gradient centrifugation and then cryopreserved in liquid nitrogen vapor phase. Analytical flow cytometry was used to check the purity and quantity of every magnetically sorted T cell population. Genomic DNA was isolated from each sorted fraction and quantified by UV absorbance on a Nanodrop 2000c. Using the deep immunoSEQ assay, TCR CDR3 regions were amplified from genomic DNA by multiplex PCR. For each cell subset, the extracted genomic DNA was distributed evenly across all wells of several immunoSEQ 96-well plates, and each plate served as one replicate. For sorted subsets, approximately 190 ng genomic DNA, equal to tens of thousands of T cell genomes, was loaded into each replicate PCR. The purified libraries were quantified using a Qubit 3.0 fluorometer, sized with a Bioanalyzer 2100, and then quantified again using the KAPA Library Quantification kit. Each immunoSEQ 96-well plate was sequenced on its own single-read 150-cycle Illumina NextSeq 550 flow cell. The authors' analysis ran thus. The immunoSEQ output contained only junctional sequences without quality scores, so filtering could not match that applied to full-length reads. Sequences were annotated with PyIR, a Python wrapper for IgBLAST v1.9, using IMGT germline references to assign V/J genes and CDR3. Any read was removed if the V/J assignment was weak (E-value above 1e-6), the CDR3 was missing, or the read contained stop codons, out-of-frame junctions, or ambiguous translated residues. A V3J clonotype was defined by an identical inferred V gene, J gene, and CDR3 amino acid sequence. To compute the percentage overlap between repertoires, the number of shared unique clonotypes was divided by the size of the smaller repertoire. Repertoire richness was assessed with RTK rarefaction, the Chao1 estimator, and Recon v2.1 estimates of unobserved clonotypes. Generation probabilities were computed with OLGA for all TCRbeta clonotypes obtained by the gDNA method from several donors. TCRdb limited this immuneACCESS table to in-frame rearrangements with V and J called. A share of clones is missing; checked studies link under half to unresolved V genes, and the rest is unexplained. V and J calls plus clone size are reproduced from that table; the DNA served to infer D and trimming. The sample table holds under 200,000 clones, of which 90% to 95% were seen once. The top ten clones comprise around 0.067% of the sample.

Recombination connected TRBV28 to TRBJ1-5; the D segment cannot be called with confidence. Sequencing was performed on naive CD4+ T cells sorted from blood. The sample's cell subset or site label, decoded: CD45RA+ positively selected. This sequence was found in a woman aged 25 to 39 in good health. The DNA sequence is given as TGTGCCAGCAGTTTTCGTGGATTCCGACGGAGCAATCAGCCCCAGCATTTT. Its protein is CASSFRGFRRSNQPQHF.